This is a list of T cell receptor beta chains from one sample in a study of neurological immune-mediated disorders. TCRdb analysed the 5' RACE reads with MiXCR anew, one entry per CDR3 protein. In the table there are roughly 52,000 distinct CDR3 sequences, roughly 3.8% of which are singletons. Sequencing was carried out using PBMCs. The source of these receptors is a man aged 55 to 70 with multiple sclerosis. The CDR3 runs from the conserved cysteine through the conserved F or W. Each record gives: V gene, D gene, clone size, CDR3 length, J gene, CDR3 DNA, CDR3 protein. D genes are given only for firm matches. Not all rows give a size; the values are once, few, many and, for expanded clones, a class.

V: TRBV13
D: TRBD1
size: many
length: 14
J: TRBJ2-1
DNA: TGTGCCAGCAGCACCCGGACAGGGGGCGATGAGCAGTTCTTC
CDR3: CASSTRTGGDEQFF

V: TRBV6-6
D: .
size: many
length: 13
J: TRBJ1-2
DNA: TGTGCCAGCAGTTACTCGAAGGAAAGAGGCTACACCTTC
CDR3: CASSYSKERGYTF

V: TRBV27
D: .
size: many
length: 16
J: TRBJ2-1
DNA: TGTGCCAGCAGTTTCCTGGGTAGCGCGAGGTACAATGAGCAGTTCTTC
CDR3: CASSFLGSARYNEQFF

V: TRBV4-2
D: .
size: many
length: 16
J: TRBJ2-3
DNA: TGTGCCAGCAGCCAGGAGACAGGAATCGTCACAGATACGCAGTATTTT
CDR3: CASSQETGIVTDTQYF

V: TRBV18
D: .
size: few
length: 14
J: TRBJ2-1
DNA: TGTGCCAGCTCACCCCCGGGGGCGGGCAATGAGCAGTTCTTC
CDR3: CASSPPGAGNEQFF

V: TRBV10-3
D: TRBD2
size: many
length: 14
J: TRBJ2-1
DNA: TGTGCCATCAGTGAACTAGCGGGAGACAATGAGCAGTTCTTC
CDR3: CAISELAGDNEQFF

V: TRBV20-1
D: .
size: many
length: 13
J: TRBJ2-5
DNA: TGCAGTGCTAGCGGGGCCGTTCAAGAGACCCAGTACTTC
CDR3: CSASGAVQETQYF

V: TRBV12-3/TRBV12-4
D: .
size: many
length: 12
J: TRBJ2-5
DNA: TGTGCCAGCAGTCTCTTTACCGAGACCCAGTACTTC
CDR3: CASSLFTETQYF

V: TRBV20-1
D: .
size: many
length: 14
J: TRBJ1-5
DNA: TGCAGTGCTGGGGACTTGGGCGGCAATCAGCCCCAGCATTTT
CDR3: CSAGDLGGNQPQHF

V: TRBV3-1
D: TRBD1
size: many
length: 19
J: TRBJ2-1
DNA: TGTGCCAGCAGCCAAGTCCTCGGGGGACAGGCGATTACCTACAATGAGCAGTTCTTC
CDR3: CASSQVLGGQAITYNEQFF

V: TRBV6-5
D: .
size: many
length: 14
J: TRBJ1-2
DNA: TGTGCCAGCAGTGCTCGACAGTCCAACTATGGCTACACCTTC
CDR3: CASSARQSNYGYTF

V: TRBV5-1
D: .
size: many
length: 18
J: TRBJ2-7
DNA: TGCGCCAGCAGTACACCATCTCTAACGACAGGTTGGTCCTACGAGCAGTACTTC
CDR3: CASSTPSLTTGWSYEQYF

V: TRBV19
D: TRBD1
size: few
length: 13
J: TRBJ2-5
DNA: TGTGCCAGGAAGACAGGGTCGAAGGAGACCCAGTACTTC
CDR3: CARKTGSKETQYF

V: TRBV5-1
D: .
size: .
length: 13
J: TRBJ2-5
DNA: TGCGCCAGCAGCCCTAGCGTGAGGGAGACCCAGTACTTC
CDR3: CASSPSVRETQYF

V: TRBV20-1
D: .
size: few
length: 13
J: TRBJ1-6
DNA: TGCAGTGCCCTCGACAGCCTTAATTCAACCCTCAACTTT
CDR3: CSALDSLNSTLNF

V: TRBV27
D: .
size: .
length: 14
J: TRBJ1-1
DNA: TGTGCCAGCAGTTCAGATCAGGGTGGGACTGAAGCTTTCTTT
CDR3: CASSSDQGGTEAFF

V: TRBV20-1
D: .
size: many
length: 15
J: TRBJ2-3
DNA: TGCAGTGCTAGAATAGGCGGAGGAGGCACAGATACGCAGTATTTT
CDR3: CSARIGGGGTDTQYF

V: TRBV5-5
D: TRBD1
size: few
length: 11
J: TRBJ2-1
DNA: TGTGCCAGCAGCCCGGACAGGGGGGGATTCTTC
CDR3: CASSPDRGGFF

V: TRBV24-1
D: TRBD2
size: many
length: 17
J: TRBJ2-3
DNA: TGTGCCACCAGTGATCCCGGACTAGCGGGGGGGAGCGATACGCAGTATTTT
CDR3: CATSDPGLAGGSDTQYF

V: TRBV20-1
D: .
size: few
length: 12
J: TRBJ1-4
DNA: TGCAGTGCAACAGGCGAAAATGAAAAACTGTTTTTT
CDR3: CSATGENEKLFF

V: TRBV12-3/TRBV12-4
D: TRBD1
size: many
length: 15
J: TRBJ1-2
DNA: TGTGCCAGCAGTTTATCCCAGCAGGGGGAATTTGGCTACACCTTC
CDR3: CASSLSQQGEFGYTF

V: TRBV5-1
D: TRBD1
size: many
length: 14
J: TRBJ1-1
DNA: TGCGCCAGCAGCTCGGACAGGGAGGTCACTGAAGCTTTCTTT
CDR3: CASSSDREVTEAFF

V: TRBV24-1
D: TRBD1
size: many
length: 16
J: TRBJ2-1
DNA: TGTGCCACCAGTGATTTAAGGACAGGGGGGTACAATGAGCAGTTCTTC
CDR3: CATSDLRTGGYNEQFF

V: TRBV5-8
D: TRBD1
size: few
length: 16
J: TRBJ1-4
DNA: TGTGCCAGCAGCGGAGCGGACACAGGGGGCTGGGAAAAACTGTTTTTT
CDR3: CASSGADTGGWEKLFF

V: TRBV7-6
D: .
size: many
length: 13
J: TRBJ2-3
DNA: TGTGCCAGCAGCTCCAGGGATACAGATACGCAGTATTTT
CDR3: CASSSRDTDTQYF

V: TRBV9
D: TRBD2
size: many
length: 15
J: TRBJ2-2
DNA: TGTGCCAGCAGCCCCGCTAGCGGGAACACCGGGGAGCTGTTTTTT
CDR3: CASSPASGNTGELFF

V: TRBV5-1
D: TRBD1
size: .
length: 13
J: TRBJ2-7
DNA: TGCGCCAGCAGCTCGGGACAGAACTACGAGCAGTACTTC
CDR3: CASSSGQNYEQYF

V: TRBV29-1
D: .
size: many
length: 13
J: TRBJ2-7
DNA: TGCAGCGTTGGTGGAGGCCGCTCCTACGAGCAGTACTTC
CDR3: CSVGGGRSYEQYF

V: TRBV9
D: .
size: .
length: 14
J: TRBJ1-1
DNA: TGTGCCAGCAGCGTGGGGGGGTACGGCACTGAAGCTTTCTTT
CDR3: CASSVGGYGTEAFF

V: TRBV28
D: TRBD2
size: many
length: 15
J: TRBJ2-4
DNA: TGTGCCAGCGGGGGTGCGGGGGTAGCCAAAAACATTCAGTACTTC
CDR3: CASGGAGVAKNIQYF

V: TRBV5-1
D: .
size: many
length: 15
J: TRBJ1-5
DNA: TGCGCCAGCATCGTGGGGTTAGGTGGCAATCAGCCCCAGCATTTT
CDR3: CASIVGLGGNQPQHF

V: TRBV7-6
D: .
size: many
length: 17
J: TRBJ2-1
DNA: TGTGCCAGCAGTGATACGCTCACGGGGGCCTATTACAATGAGCAGTTCTTC
CDR3: CASSDTLTGAYYNEQFF

V: TRBV20-1
D: .
size: many
length: 12
J: TRBJ2-2
DNA: TGCAGTGCTTTTGCCAACACCGGGGAGCTGTTTTTT
CDR3: CSAFANTGELFF

V: TRBV29-1
D: .
size: few
length: 12
J: TRBJ2-5
DNA: TGCAGCGTCTGCCGGGACGAAGAGACCCAGTACTTC
CDR3: CSVCRDEETQYF

V: TRBV29-1
D: .
size: many
length: 15
J: TRBJ1-2
DNA: TGCAGCGTTGAAGACCGTACGGGGGCGGACTATGGCTACACCTTC
CDR3: CSVEDRTGADYGYTF

V: TRBV7-2
D: .
size: .
length: 16
J: TRBJ2-1
DNA: TGTGCCAGTAGCAGCCAAGGGGCGGCGGGGGCGAATGAGCAGTTCTTC
CDR3: CASSSQGAAGANEQFF

V: TRBV20-1
D: TRBD1
size: many
length: 12
J: TRBJ1-4
DNA: TGCAGTGCCCGACAGGGAATTGAAAAACTGTTTTTT
CDR3: CSARQGIEKLFF

V: TRBV5-1
D: .
size: .
length: 14
J: TRBJ1-2
DNA: TGCGCCAGCAGCTTGGTAGACTTTAACTATGGCTACACCTTC
CDR3: CASSLVDFNYGYTF

V: TRBV6-6
D: .
size: many
length: 17
J: TRBJ1-1
DNA: TGTGCCAGCAGTTACTCGAGGCTTAGGCAGCGGAACACTGAAGCTTTCTTT
CDR3: CASSYSRLRQRNTEAFF

V: TRBV20-1
D: .
size: many
length: 13
J: TRBJ2-2
DNA: TGCAGTGCCCAGGGTTGGAACACCGGGGAGCTGTTTTTT
CDR3: CSAQGWNTGELFF

V: TRBV20-1
D: TRBD1
size: many
length: 14
J: TRBJ1-6
DNA: TGCAGTGCCGGACAGACAGGGGGCAATTCACCCCTCCACTTT
CDR3: CSAGQTGGNSPLHF

V: TRBV10-3
D: TRBD2
size: many
length: 15
J: TRBJ2-2
DNA: TGTGCCACCCAAGGACTAGCGTCGAACACCGGGGAGCTGTTTTTT
CDR3: CATQGLASNTGELFF

V: TRBV20-1
D: TRBD1
size: many
length: 15
J: TRBJ1-5
DNA: TGCAGTGCTAGTCTGATGGGACAGCACAATCAGCCCCAGCATTTT
CDR3: CSASLMGQHNQPQHF

V: TRBV5-1
D: .
size: many
length: 14
J: TRBJ1-1
DNA: TGCGCCAGCAAAGAGTCTCCCATGAACACTGAAGCTTTCTTT
CDR3: CASKESPMNTEAFF

V: TRBV3-1
D: .
size: many
length: 13
J: TRBJ2-5
DNA: TGTGCCAGCAGCGAGGCAGGACAAGAGACCCAGTACTTC
CDR3: CASSEAGQETQYF

V: TRBV28
D: .
size: few
length: 14
J: TRBJ2-7
DNA: TGTGCCAGCAGTCTTGACAGGTCCCTGAACGAGCAGTACTTC
CDR3: CASSLDRSLNEQYF

V: TRBV5-1
D: .
size: many
length: 14
J: TRBJ1-5
DNA: TGCGCCCCCGAGCCGGCAATTAGCAATCAGCCCCAGCATTTT
CDR3: CAPEPAISNQPQHF

V: TRBV6-2/TRBV6-3
D: .
size: .
length: 13
J: TRBJ2-2
DNA: TGTGCCAGCAGTTACTGGCAGGCCGGGGAGCTGTTTTTT
CDR3: CASSYWQAGELFF